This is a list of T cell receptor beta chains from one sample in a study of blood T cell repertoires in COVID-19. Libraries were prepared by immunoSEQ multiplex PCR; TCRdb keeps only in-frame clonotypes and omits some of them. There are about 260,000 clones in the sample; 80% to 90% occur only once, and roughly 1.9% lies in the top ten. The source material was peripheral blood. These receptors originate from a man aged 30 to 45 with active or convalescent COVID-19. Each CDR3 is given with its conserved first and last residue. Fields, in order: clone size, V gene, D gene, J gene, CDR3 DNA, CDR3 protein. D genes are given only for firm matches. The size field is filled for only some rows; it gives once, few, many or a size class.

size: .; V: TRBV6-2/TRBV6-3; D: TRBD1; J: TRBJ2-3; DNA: TGTGCCAGCAGCCAGGGGACAGGGGCCCGCACAGATACGCAGTATTTT; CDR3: CASSQGTGARTDTQYF
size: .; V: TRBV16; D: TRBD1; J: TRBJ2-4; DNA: TGTGCCAGCAGCCAATCGGAGGGACAGGCACAATCTCTAGCCAAAAACATTCAGTACTTC; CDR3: CASSQSEGQAQSLAKNIQYF
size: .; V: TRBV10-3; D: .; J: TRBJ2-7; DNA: TGTGCCATCAGTGAGTCTAGCAGGGGCGTCGAGCAGTACTTC; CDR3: CAISESSRGVEQYF
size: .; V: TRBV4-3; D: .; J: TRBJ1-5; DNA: TGCGCCAGCAGCCAAGACAGGGGCCCTCAGCCCCAGCATTTT; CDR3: CASSQDRGPQPQHF
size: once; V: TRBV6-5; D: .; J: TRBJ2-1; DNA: TGTGCCAGCAGTCTGGGCGTGGTTTTGGGCAATGAGCAGTTCTTC; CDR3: CASSLGVVLGNEQFF
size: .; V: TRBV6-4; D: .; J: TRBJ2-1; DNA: TGTGCCAGCAGTGACCGCACGGGTGAGCAGTTCTTC; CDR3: CASSDRTGEQFF
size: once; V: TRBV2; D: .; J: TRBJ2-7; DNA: TGTGCCAGCAGTGAGTCGGGGGGCGACGAGCAGTACTTC; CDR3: CASSESGGDEQYF
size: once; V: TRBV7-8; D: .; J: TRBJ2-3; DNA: TGTGCCAGCAAACCGACCGTACAGGGTCGCACAGATACGCAGTATTTT; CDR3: CASKPTVQGRTDTQYF
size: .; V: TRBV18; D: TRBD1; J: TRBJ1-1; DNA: TGTGCCAGCTCACCGACAGGGTCTGAAGCTTTCTTT; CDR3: CASSPTGSEAFF
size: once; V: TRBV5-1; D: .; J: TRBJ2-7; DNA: TGCGCCAGCAGCCTACCAGATACAGGGTTAGGCTACGAGCAGTACTTC; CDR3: CASSLPDTGLGYEQYF
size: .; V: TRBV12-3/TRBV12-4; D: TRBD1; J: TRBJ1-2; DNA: TGTGCCAGCAGTGGGGGACAGACCTATGGCTACACCTTC; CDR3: CASSGGQTYGYTF
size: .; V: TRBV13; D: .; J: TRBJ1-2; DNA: TGTGCCAGCAGCTTAGGCCTCGCAGTCGATGGCTACACCTTC; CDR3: CASSLGLAVDGYTF
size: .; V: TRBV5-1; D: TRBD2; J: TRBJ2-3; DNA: TGCGCCAGCAGCTTTGGGGGGGGTCCCACAGATACGCAGTATTTT; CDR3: CASSFGGGPTDTQYF
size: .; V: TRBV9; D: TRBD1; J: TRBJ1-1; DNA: TGTGCCAGCAGCTCCTCCGGGACAGCGAACACTGAAGCTTTCTTT; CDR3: CASSSSGTANTEAFF
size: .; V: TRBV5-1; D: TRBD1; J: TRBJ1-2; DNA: TGCGCCAGCAGCCCCGGGACAGGGACTGGTGACTATGGCTACACCTTC; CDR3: CASSPGTGTGDYGYTF
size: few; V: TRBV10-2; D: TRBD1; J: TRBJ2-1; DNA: TGCGCCAGCAGGGATACAGGGGGCGATTACGAGGGGAGCGAGCAGTTCTTC; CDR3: CASRDTGGDYEGSEQFF
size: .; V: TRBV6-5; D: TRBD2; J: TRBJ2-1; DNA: TGTGCCAGCAGTAGCGGGGGGGCCGGAAATGAGCAGTTCTTC; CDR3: CASSSGGAGNEQFF
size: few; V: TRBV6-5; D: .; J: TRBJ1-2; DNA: TGTGCCAGCAGCCAGGGGTACTATGGCTACACCTTC; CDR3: CASSQGYYGYTF
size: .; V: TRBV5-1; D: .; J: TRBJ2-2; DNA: TGCGCCAGCAGCCGGGGGGACACCGCGAACACCGGGGAGCTGTTTTTT; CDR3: CASSRGDTANTGELFF
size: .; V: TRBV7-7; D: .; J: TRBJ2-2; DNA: TGTGCCAGCAGCCTTAAGAACACCGGGGAGCTGTTTTTT; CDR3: CASSLKNTGELFF
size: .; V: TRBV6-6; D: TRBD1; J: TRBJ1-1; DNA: TGTGCCAGCAGAGATACAGGGGGCAAGAACACTGAAGCTTTCTTT; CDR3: CASRDTGGKNTEAFF
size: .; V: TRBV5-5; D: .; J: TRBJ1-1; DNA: TGTGCCAGCAGCTTGGACACCCAGAACACTGAAGCTTTCTTT; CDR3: CASSLDTQNTEAFF
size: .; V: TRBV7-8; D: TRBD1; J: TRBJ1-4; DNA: TGTGCCAGCAGCTATACAGGGGGCGCGGAAACTAATGAAAAACTGTTTTTT; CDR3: CASSYTGGAETNEKLFF
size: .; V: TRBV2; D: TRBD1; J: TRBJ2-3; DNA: TGTGCCAGCAGCAATGACAGGGGAAGCACAGATACGCAGTATTTT; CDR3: CASSNDRGSTDTQYF
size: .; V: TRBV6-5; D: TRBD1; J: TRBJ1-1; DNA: TGTGCCAGCAGCCGGACAGGGAGCACTGAAGCTTTCTTT; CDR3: CASSRTGSTEAFF
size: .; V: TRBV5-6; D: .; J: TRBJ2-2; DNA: TGTGCCAGCAGCTTGTTTTTCGGAGACAGAACCACCGCGACCGGGGAGCTGTTTTTT; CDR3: CASSLFFGDRTTATGELFF
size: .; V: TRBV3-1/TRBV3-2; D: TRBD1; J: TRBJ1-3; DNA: TGTGCCAGCAGCCCATTGACAGGGGCAACGGGAAACACCATATATTTT; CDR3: CASSPLTGATGNTIYF
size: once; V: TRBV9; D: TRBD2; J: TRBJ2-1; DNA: TGTGCCAGCAGCTCCCCACGGGGGGAGTCCTACAATGAGCAGTTCTTC; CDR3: CASSSPRGESYNEQFF
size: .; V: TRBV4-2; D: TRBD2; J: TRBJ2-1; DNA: TGTGCCAGCAGCCAAGCGGGGACTAGCGGGGGGTTCGAGCAGTTCTTC; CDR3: CASSQAGTSGGFEQFF
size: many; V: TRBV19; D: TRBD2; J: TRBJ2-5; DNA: TGTGCCAGTAGAGATCTTGGCGGGGGAGGGACCCAGTACTTC; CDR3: CASRDLGGGGTQYF
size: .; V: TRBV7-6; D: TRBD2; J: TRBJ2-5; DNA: TGTGCCAGCAGCTTAGCTAGCGGGGGGGCGGAGACCCAGTACTTC; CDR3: CASSLASGGAETQYF
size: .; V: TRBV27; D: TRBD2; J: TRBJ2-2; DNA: TGTGCCAGCAGTTTATGGACTAGCGGGGATGGCACCGGGGAGCTGTTTTTT; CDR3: CASSLWTSGDGTGELFF
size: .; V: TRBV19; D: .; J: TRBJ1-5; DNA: TGTGCCAGTAGTATATTTTCGGGGGTCCAGCATTTT; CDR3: CASSIFSGVQHF
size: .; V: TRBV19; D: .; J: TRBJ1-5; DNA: TGTGCCAGTAGCACTTCCCCGGGGGGCAAACAGCCCCAGCATTTT; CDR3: CASSTSPGGKQPQHF
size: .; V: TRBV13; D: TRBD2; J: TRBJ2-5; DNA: TGTGCCAGCAGCTTCCGGGGGGAAGAGACCCAGTACTTC; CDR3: CASSFRGEETQYF
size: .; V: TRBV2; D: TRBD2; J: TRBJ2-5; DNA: TGTGCCAGCCGTTGGACTAGCGGGGGGGAGACCCAGTACTTC; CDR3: CASRWTSGGETQYF
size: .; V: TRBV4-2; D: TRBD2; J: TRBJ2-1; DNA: TGTGCCAGCAGCCAAGATCGGTGGGAGCGGGGGGGCATTTCCCATGAGCAGTTCTTC; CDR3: CASSQDRWERGGISHEQFF
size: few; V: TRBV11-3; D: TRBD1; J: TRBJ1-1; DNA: TGTGCCAGCAGCTTAGGGGCAGGGGGCGGGACTGAAGCTTTCTTT; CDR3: CASSLGAGGGTEAFF
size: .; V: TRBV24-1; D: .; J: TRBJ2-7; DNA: TGTGCCACCAGTGTAGTTCGAGACAGTCAGTACTTC; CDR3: CATSVVRDSQYF
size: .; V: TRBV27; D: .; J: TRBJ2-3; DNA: TGTGCCAGCAGTTTATCGTACAGACAAGGTGGAGATACGCAGTATTTT; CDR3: CASSLSYRQGGDTQYF
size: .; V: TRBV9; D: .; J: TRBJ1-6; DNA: TGTGCCAGCAGCGTAGGGACATTTAATTCACCCCTCCACTTT; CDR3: CASSVGTFNSPLHF
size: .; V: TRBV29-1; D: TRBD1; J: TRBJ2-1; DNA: TGCAGCGTTGACGAGGGGGCTAGGGATGAGCAGTTCTTC; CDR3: CSVDEGARDEQFF
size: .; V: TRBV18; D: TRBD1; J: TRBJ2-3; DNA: TGTGCCAGCTCAACTAGGACAGGGGGCGCGGCAGATACGCAGTATTTT; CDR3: CASSTRTGGAADTQYF
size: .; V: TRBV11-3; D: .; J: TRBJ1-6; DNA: TGTGCCAGCAGCACGCGACAGCTGAATTCACCCCTCCACTTT; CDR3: CASSTRQLNSPLHF
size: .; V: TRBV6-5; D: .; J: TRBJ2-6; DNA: TGTGCCAGCAGTCAAACAGGGTCCGGGGCCAACGTCCTGACTTTC; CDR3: CASSQTGSGANVLTF
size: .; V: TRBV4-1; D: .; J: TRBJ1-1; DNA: TGCGCCAGCAGCCAAGAGGCGGAAGCCTCTGAAGCTTTCTTT; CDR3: CASSQEAEASEAFF
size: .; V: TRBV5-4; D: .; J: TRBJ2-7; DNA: TGTGCCTTTACCGGAGACTGGACCTACGAGCAGTACTTC; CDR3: CAFTGDWTYEQYF
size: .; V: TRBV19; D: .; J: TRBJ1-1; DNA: TGTGCCAGTAGGCCCACGGACAGACTGGGCACTGAAGCTTTCTTT; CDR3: CASRPTDRLGTEAFF
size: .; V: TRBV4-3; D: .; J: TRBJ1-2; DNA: TGCGCCAGCAGCCAAGATGCTCAGGGGCGGAACTATGGCTACACCTTC; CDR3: CASSQDAQGRNYGYTF
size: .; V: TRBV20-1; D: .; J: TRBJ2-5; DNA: TGCAGTGCTAGATTCATGGAGACCCAGTACTTC; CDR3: CSARFMETQYF
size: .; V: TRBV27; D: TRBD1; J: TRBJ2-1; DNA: TGTGCCAGCAGTTCGAAGACAGGGGCCTACAATGAGCAGTTCTTC; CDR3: CASSSKTGAYNEQFF
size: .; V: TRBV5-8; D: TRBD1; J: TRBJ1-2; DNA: TGTGCCAGCAGCGGACAGGGCGCTTTGGGTGGCTACACCTTC; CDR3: CASSGQGALGGYTF
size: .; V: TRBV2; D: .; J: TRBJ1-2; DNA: TGTGCCAGCAGTGAAGGACGGAGAAGCTATGGCTACACCTTC; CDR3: CASSEGRRSYGYTF